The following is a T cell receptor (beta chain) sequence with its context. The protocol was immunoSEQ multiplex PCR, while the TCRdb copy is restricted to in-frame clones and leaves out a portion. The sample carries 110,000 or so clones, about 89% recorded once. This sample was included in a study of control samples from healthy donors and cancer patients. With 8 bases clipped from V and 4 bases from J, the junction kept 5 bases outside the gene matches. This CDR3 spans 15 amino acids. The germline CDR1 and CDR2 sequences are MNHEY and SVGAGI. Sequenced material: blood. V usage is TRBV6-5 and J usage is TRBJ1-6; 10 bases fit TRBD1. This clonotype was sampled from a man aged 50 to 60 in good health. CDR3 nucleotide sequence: TGTGCCAGCCGACAGGGGGCTGGGTATAATTCACCCCTCCACTTT. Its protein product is CASRQGAGYNSPLHF.